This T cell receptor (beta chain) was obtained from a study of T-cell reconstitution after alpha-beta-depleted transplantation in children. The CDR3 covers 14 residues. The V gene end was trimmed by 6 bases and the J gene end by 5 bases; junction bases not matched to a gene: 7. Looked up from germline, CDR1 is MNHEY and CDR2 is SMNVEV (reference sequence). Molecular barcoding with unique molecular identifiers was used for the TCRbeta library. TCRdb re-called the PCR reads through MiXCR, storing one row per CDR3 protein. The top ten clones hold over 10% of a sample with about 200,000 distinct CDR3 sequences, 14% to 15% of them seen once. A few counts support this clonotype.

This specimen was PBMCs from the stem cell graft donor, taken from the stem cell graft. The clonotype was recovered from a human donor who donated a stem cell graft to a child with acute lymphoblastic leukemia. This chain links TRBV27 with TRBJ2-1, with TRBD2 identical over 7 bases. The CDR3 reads CASSRTRTDNEQFF. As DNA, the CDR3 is TGTGCCAGCAGCAGGACTAGGACCGACAATGAGCAGTTCTTC.